A selection of T cell receptor beta chains follows, all from one sample in a study of T-cell reconstitution after alpha-beta-depleted transplantation in children. TCRdb ran MiXCR on the PCR reads and lists one entry per CDR3 protein. Found here are around 490,000 distinct CDR3 sequences, 11% of them singletons; the top ten hold around 15%. Sequenced here: PBMCs, mostly from graft donor cells, sampled 180 days after TCRalphabeta/CD19-depleted stem cell transplant. The source of these receptors is a female patient aged 2-10 years who had a stem cell transplant for aplastic anemia, so the T cells may come from the graft donor. Each CDR3 is given with its conserved first and last residue. D genes are given only for firm matches. Only part of the rows carry a size: once, few, many, or a class if the clone is expanded.

>TRBV20-1|-|TRBJ2-1|few
TGCAGTGCTAGAGATCCGATAGTCTTCGGCTACAATGAGCAGTTCTTC
CSARDPIVFGYNEQFF
>TRBV12-3/TRBV12-4|TRBD1|TRBJ1-1|-
TGTGCCAGCAAAAGGGGGCGGGGTGGGATGAACACTGAAGCTTTCTTT
CASKRGRGGMNTEAFF
>TRBV19|-|TRBJ2-1|few
TGTGCCAGTAGTATGGGGCGCGGGCCCTACAATGAGCAGTTCTTC
CASSMGRGPYNEQFF
>TRBV21-1|-|TRBJ2-1|few
TGTGCCAGCACCGAAAAGGGGGCTAGAGTTTCGCAGTACAATGAGCAGTTCTTC
CASTEKGARVSQYNEQFF
>TRBV20-1|-|TRBJ2-5|few
TGCAGTGCTAGAGAGCGGGGACTCCAAGAGACCCAGTACTTC
CSARERGLQETQYF
>TRBV10-3|TRBD2|TRBJ2-1|-
TGTGCCATCAGTGACCCGGGACTAGCGGGTCCCAGGAGCTCCTACAATGAGCAGTTCTTC
CAISDPGLAGPRSSYNEQFF
>TRBV15|-|TRBJ1-5|-
TGTGCCACCAGCAGAGTTTTATTGGTAGAAAATCAGCCCCAGCATTTT
CATSRVLLVENQPQHF
>TRBV29-1|-|TRBJ2-5|few
TGCAGCGTTGAGTTGGCGACAGGCGGTGGGGAGACCCAGTACTTC
CSVELATGGGETQYF
>TRBV6-2/TRBV6-3|-|TRBJ2-3|few
TGTGCCAGCAGTCTCAATGAGGGACCAATTCCAGATACGCAGTATTTT
CASSLNEGPIPDTQYF
>TRBV12-3/TRBV12-4|-|TRBJ2-6|-
TGTGCCAGCAGTCCCAATGGGGCCAACGTCCTGACTTTC
CASSPNGANVLTF
>TRBV20-1|-|TRBJ2-1|few
TGCAGTGCTAGGCACAGGTTTCTCTACAATGAGCAGTTCTTC
CSARHRFLYNEQFF
>TRBV27|-|TRBJ1-5|many
TGTGCCAGCGGAGAAATTAGCAATCAGCCCCAGCATTTT
CASGEISNQPQHF
>TRBV9|-|TRBJ2-5|-
TGTGCCAGCAGCCCGAGGGTCGGTAACAGTATCCAAGAGACCCAGTACTTC
CASSPRVGNSIQETQYF
>TRBV7-6|-|TRBJ1-1|few
TGTGCCAGCAGCTTAGATATGGGCACTGAAGCTTTCTTT
CASSLDMGTEAFF
>TRBV19|-|TRBJ2-3|few
TGTGCCAGTAGTATTGTAGCATCAGATACGCAGTATTTT
CASSIVASDTQYF
>TRBV20-1|TRBD2|TRBJ2-3|-
TGCGGGTCCTCGGGACTAGCGGCTTTCAGGGATACGCAGTATTTT
CGSSGLAAFRDTQYF
>TRBV7-2|-|TRBJ1-1|few
TGTGCCAGCAGCTTAGCCACTATGGGTTGGGGCACTGAAGCTTTCTTT
CASSLATMGWGTEAFF
>TRBV27|-|TRBJ2-1|few
TGTGCCAGCAGGAGTGCCGGGACTGCACGGAGAAGATATGAGCAGTTCTTC
CASRSAGTARRRYEQFF
>TRBV5-1|-|TRBJ1-6|-
TGCGCCAGCAGCTTGTCCTTAAATTCACCCCTCCACTTT
CASSLSLNSPLHF
>TRBV4-1|-|TRBJ2-7|-
TGCGCCAGCAGCCCTGCCGGAGAGCTCCCCTCCTACGAGCAGTACTTC
CASSPAGELPSYEQYF
>TRBV7-2|TRBD1|TRBJ1-2|few
TGTGCCAGCAGCTCGGCCGGGACAGGGGAGTATGGCTACACCTTC
CASSSAGTGEYGYTF
>TRBV20-1|-|TRBJ2-3|-
TGCAGTGCTAGAGGCAGGGGACTCCACCCGGGAGATACGCAGTATTTT
CSARGRGLHPGDTQYF
>TRBV6-5|TRBD2|TRBJ2-3|-
TGTGCCAGCAGTTCCCCTTCGACTAGCGGGAGGTCAGATACGCAGTATTTT
CASSSPSTSGRSDTQYF
>TRBV29-1|TRBD2|TRBJ2-1|many
TGCAGCGTGTCCAGCGGGAGGGAAACCTACAATGAGCAGTTCTTC
CSVSSGRETYNEQFF
>TRBV29-1|TRBD1|TRBJ1-2|many
TGCAGCGTTCCCTCCGCAGGGGGATATGGCTACACCTTC
CSVPSAGGYGYTF
>TRBV3-1|-|TRBJ2-1|-
TGTGCCAGCAGCCACCGAGGCTCCTACAATGAGCAGTTCTTC
CASSHRGSYNEQFF
>TRBV4-2|-|TRBJ2-1|-
TGTGCCAGCAGCCAAGACTACCCTTCGTACAATGAGCAGTTCTTC
CASSQDYPSYNEQFF
>TRBV10-3|-|TRBJ1-1|many
TGTGCCATTAGGACAGTCCCTGTTACCGAAGCTTTCTTT
CAIRTVPVTEAFF
>TRBV12-3/TRBV12-4|TRBD2|TRBJ2-3|-
TGTGCCAGCAGTCCCAGACTAGCGGGAGTACGCACAGATACGCAGTATTTT
CASSPRLAGVRTDTQYF
>TRBV7-6|TRBD1|TRBJ1-2|-
TGTGCCAGCAGCCCCAGGGGGGGAGGATCCTCGACGGGCTACACCTTC
CASSPRGGGSSTGYTF
>TRBV12-3/TRBV12-4|TRBD1|TRBJ1-5|-
TGTGCCAGCAGTTTGGACAGGGACAGTCCCCAGCATTTT
CASSLDRDSPQHF
>TRBV7-7|TRBD2|TRBJ2-1|-
TGTGCCAGCAGTCTCGTCCTTGCGGGAGATATGAATGAGCAGTTCTTC
CASSLVLAGDMNEQFF
>TRBV30|-|TRBJ2-1|few
TGTGCCTGGACAGGGTACCACAATGAGCAGTTCTTC
CAWTGYHNEQFF
>TRBV4-2|-|TRBJ2-3|-
TGTGCCAGCAGCCAAGGAGGACTAGATACGCAGTATTTT
CASSQGGLDTQYF
>TRBV7-3|-|TRBJ2-3|-
TGTGCCAGCAGCTTAAACCCGACCAAAACAGATACGCAGTATTTT
CASSLNPTKTDTQYF
>TRBV6-2/TRBV6-3|-|TRBJ2-1|-
TGTGCCAGCGGCCGACGGATCTACAATGAGCAGTTCTTC
CASGRRIYNEQFF
>TRBV11-2|-|TRBJ2-1|few
TGTGCCAGCAGCTTTCCACCCCCTTTGCGGGATGAGCAGTTCTTC
CASSFPPPLRDEQFF
>TRBV24-1|-|TRBJ2-6|few
TGTGCCACCAGCCCTGGGGCCAACGTCCTGACTTTC
CATSPGANVLTF
>TRBV7-2|TRBD2|TRBJ2-2|-
TGTGCCAGGGGACTAGCGGGAGCGAACACCGGGGACCTGTTTTTT
CARGLAGANTGDLFF
>TRBV3-1|-|TRBJ2-2|-
TGTGCCAGCAGCCAATCGTCCGGGGAGCTGTTTTTT
CASSQSSGELFF
>TRBV14|-|TRBJ1-4|-
TGTGCCAGCAGCCAAGTTCCGAGTGAAAAACTGTTTTTT
CASSQVPSEKLFF
>TRBV29-1|-|TRBJ2-1|many
TGCAGCGTGCAGGGTTTAGTCTACAATGAGCAGTTCTTC
CSVQGLVYNEQFF
>TRBV6-1|-|TRBJ2-6|-
TGTGCCAGCAGGAACGGGGGCTCTGGGGCCAACGTCCTGACTTTC
CASRNGGSGANVLTF
>TRBV6-5|-|TRBJ2-1|-
TGTGCCAGCAGTTACCGCCAGGTCTACAATGAGCAGTTCTTC
CASSYRQVYNEQFF
>TRBV4-3|TRBD1|TRBJ2-7|many
TGCGCCAGCAGCCGTGGGACAGGGAGCTCCTACGAGCAGTACTTC
CASSRGTGSSYEQYF
>TRBV29-1|-|TRBJ1-1|many
TGCAGCGTTGAAGTCGCGGAGAACACTGAAGCTTTCTTT
CSVEVAENTEAFF
>TRBV4-3|-|TRBJ2-2|-
TGCGCCAGCAGCCTGTCGGGGCGGGCCGGGGAGCTGTTTTTT
CASSLSGRAGELFF
>TRBV28|TRBD2|TRBJ2-7|many
TGTGCCAGCAGTTTAACGGGACCGGGACTAGCTTCCTACGAGCAGTACTTC
CASSLTGPGLASYEQYF
>TRBV6-2/TRBV6-3|-|TRBJ2-7|-
TGTGCCAGCAGTTGGATAGCGGTCAGAGAGCAGTACTTC
CASSWIAVREQYF
>TRBV21-1|-|TRBJ2-3|few
TGTGCCAGCAGCACAACTGGAGGGCTAGCGGGAGGGGCAGATACGCAGTATTTT
CASSTTGGLAGGADTQYF
>TRBV4-3|TRBD1|TRBJ1-1|-
TGCGCCAGCAGCCAAGTCCAAAGACAGGGTGAAGCTTTCTTT
CASSQVQRQGEAFF
>TRBV3-1|TRBD2|TRBJ2-1|many
TGTGCCAGCAGCCAGATACCGGGACTAAGTGTAGAGCAGTTCTTC
CASSQIPGLSVEQFF
>TRBV12-3/TRBV12-4|-|TRBJ2-5|many
TGTGCCAGCAGTTTCAAGACGTACCAAGAGACCCAGTACTTC
CASSFKTYQETQYF